This TCR beta chain derives from a study of T-cell memory formation after mild COVID-19. Whole-study context: TCR clusters showed largely donor specificity.

This CDR3 has 16 amino acids. The V end lost 0 bases, the J end lost 5 bases, and 15 bases lay between the germline ends. The germline V gene encodes CDR1 MDHEN and CDR2 SYDVKM. TCRdb fed the 5' RACE reads into MiXCR, producing one record per CDR3 protein. This table has roughly 110,000 distinct CDR3 sequences, about an eighth appearing once. Findings and caveats of the study: Balance between CD4 and CD8 was seen in clones contracting day 15 to 85, and a CD4+ lean was seen in later expanders. Prior to infection, memory already included some responding clones, suggesting cross-reactive memory joined. SARS-CoV-2 specificity of second-wave clones peaking day 37 was unconfirmed.

Notes on this clonotype: What it binds is not known.

The sequenced sample consisted of PBMCs or a T cell subset sorted from them (not recorded which). The sequence was obtained from a man aged 18 to 29 who had mild COVID-19 (a few samples of this study predate the infection). Cell type and time point are not known. V is TRBV28 and J is TRBJ2-3, with D possibly matching TRBD1 (6 bases). The CDR3 region has the DNA TGTGCCAGCAGTTTATGGAACAGGGTGGAGGAAGATACGCAGTATTTT. This codes for CASSLWNRVEEDTQYF.